Below are 21 T cell receptor beta chains sequenced from a single sample in a study of cytomegalovirus exposure and HLA in healthy donors. Assay: immunoSEQ multiplex PCR; the TCRdb copy retains only in-frame clones and omits some. The sample lists a few hundred thousand clones, roughly 85% occurring once. Sample: PBMCs. The receptors were sampled from a woman in her late teens or twenties in good health and CMV-seronegative.

J is TRBJ1-5 and V is TRBV12-5, with TRBD1 as a possible D gene (5 bases). V was shortened by 5 bases and J by 7 bases, with 12 bases between the two germline ends. The CDR3 runs to 13 residues. Germline V lookup: CDR1 LGHNT, CDR2 FRNRAP. The chain's CDR3 is CASGQGSHQPQHF. The CDR3 nucleotides read TGTGCTAGTGGTCAGGGAAGCCACCAGCCCCAGCATTTT. The variable domain in full, completed from reference TRBV12-5 and TRBJ1-5, reads DARVTQTPRHKVTEMGQEVTMRCQPILGHNTVFWYRQTMMQGLELLAYFRNRAPLDDSGMPKDRFSAEMPDATLATLKIQPSEPRDSAVYFCASGQGSHQPQHFGDGTRLSIL.

The genes are TRBV5-1 and TRBJ2-3; 7 nucleotides align to TRBD2. Trimming cost V 4 bases and J 3 bases; bases outside gene matches: 8. Germline CDR1 SGHRS, CDR2 YFSETQ. This CDR3 spans 15 amino acids. CDR3 nucleotides: TGCGCCAGCAGCCAGCGGGGCGGCTCGACAGATACGCAGTATTTT. Amino acid sequence: CASSQRGGSTDTQYF. The complete variable domain, with remaining parts taken from reference TRBV5-1 and TRBJ2-3, reads KAGVTQTPRYLIKTRGQQVTLSCSPISGHRSVSWYQQTPGQGLQFLFEYFSETQRNKGNFPGRFSGRQFSNSRSEMNVSTLELGDSALYLCASSQRGGSTDTQYFGPGTRLTVL.

The J gene is TRBJ2-1, the V gene TRBV5-4; the match to TRBD2 covers 8 bases. In germline, CDR1 is SGHNT, CDR2 YYREEE (reference sequence). This CDR3 region has 13 residues. After removal of 3 bases from V and 9 bases from J, the junction contained 5 bases not matched to a gene. CDR3 residues: CASSWGSGSEQFF. The DNA for the CDR3 is TGTGCCAGCAGCTGGGGGAGCGGGAGTGAGCAGTTCTTC.

The chain has TRBV7-2 and TRBJ2-2, with 9 bases matching TRBD2. The CDR3 runs to 18 residues. Germline CDR1 and CDR2: SGHTA and FQGNSA. V dropped 1 base and J dropped 3; count of bases not matched to a gene: 9. CDR3 nucleotides: TGTGCCAGCAGCTTAGTACGTGTAGCGGGAGTATACACCGGGGAGCTGTTTTTT. It codes for CASSLVRVAGVYTGELFF.

This clone was recorded once. The chain is built from TRBV18 and TRBJ1-3; 10 nucleotides line up with TRBD1. The CDR3 contains 16 residues. J gave up 2 bases and V 4 bases, and 5 bases lay outside the gene matches. Germline V gives CDR1 KGHSH, CDR2 LQKENI. CDR3 loop: CASSQGTGAAGNTIYF. As DNA, the CDR3 is TGTGCCAGCTCACAGGGGACAGGGGCCGCTGGAAACACCATATATTTT.

A few counts support this clone. The J gene is TRBJ2-7, the V gene TRBV5-1; D ambiguous. This CDR3 is 13 amino acids long. The germline CDR1 and CDR2 sequences are SGHRS and YFSETQ. Trimming took off 0 bases at V and 3 bases at J, with 7 bases between the two ends. CDR3 loop: CASSLDPFYEQYF. The CDR3 DNA reads as TGCGCCAGCAGCTTGGATCCGTTCTACGAGCAGTACTTC.

The chain uses TRBV4-2 and TRBJ1-1, with no clear D. V lost 0 bases and J lost 0, with 5 bases in between. Germline V gene lookup returns CDR1 LGHNA and CDR2 YNFKEQ. This CDR3 is 14 amino acids long. The CDR3 loop reads CASSQDVVNTEAFF. DNA for the CDR3: TGTGCCAGCAGCCAAGACGTAGTGAACACTGAAGCTTTCTTT.

The gene calls are TRBV5-6 and TRBJ1-5, with TRBD1 matching over 9 bases. Germline values: CDR1 SGHDT, CDR2 YYEEEE. The trim removed 3 bases at V and 11 bases at J, leaving 9 bases unmatched. The CDR3 is made up of 14 amino acids. CDR3 DNA sequence: TGTGCCAGCAGCTCCTGGACAGGGGTTGAGTCCCAGCATTTT. Encoded protein: CASSSWTGVESQHF.

This clone was seen a single time. The gene calls are TRBV5-8 and TRBJ1-1; D remains unclear. V shed 0 bases and J shed 0 bases, with 9 bases lying between them. Per the germline V gene, CDR1 is SGHTS and CDR2 is YDEGEE. This CDR3 spans 15 amino acids. The CDR3 sequence: CASSLVGSLNTEAFF. The DNA for the CDR3 is TGTGCCAGCAGCTTGGTGGGCAGTCTGAACACTGAAGCTTTCTTT.

This clone was picked up a small number of times. The V and J genes are TRBV21-1 and TRBJ1-5; the table assigns TRBD1, which was not confirmed against the DNA. TRBV21-1 is a listed pseudogene. This CDR3 has 16 residues. CDR3 coding DNA: TGTGCCAGCAGCAACCGCCTGGGACAGATTAATCAGCCCCAGCATTTT. Encoded protein: CASSNRLGQINQPQHF.

This rearrangement joins TRBV5-5 to TRBJ2-7, with D tentatively TRBD1 (7 bases). Trimming took off 4 bases at V and 1 base at J, with 15 bases between the two ends. The CDR3 is 15 amino acids. Germline CDR1 SGHKS, CDR2 YYEKEE (reference sequence). CDR3 protein: CASSGSQGGSYEQYF. CDR3 bases: TGTGCCAGCAGCGGAAGCCAGGGGGGTTCCTACGAGCAGTACTTC.

The chain joins TRBV5-4 to TRBJ1-1; no definite D call. CDR1 is SGHNT, CDR2 YYREEE, per germline (reference sequence). Trimming took 1 base from V and 6 from J, leaving 7 bases between them. The CDR3 has 12 residues. This CDR3 reads CASSLPKAEAFF. For the CDR3, the DNA is TGTGCCAGCAGCTTGCCTAAAGCTGAAGCTTTCTTT.

The J gene is TRBJ2-2, the V gene TRBV6-5; 8 bases are shared with TRBD2. The V segment lost 1 base and the J segment 8 bases; nucleotides outside the gene matches: 9. CDR1 and CDR2 from the germline V gene are MNHEY and SVGAGI. The CDR3 runs to 16 residues. The CDR3 bases are TGTGCCAGCAGTTACTGGTCGGGAGGGCCGGAGGGGGAGCTGTTTTTT. Its protein product is CASSYWSGGPEGELFF.

The chain employs TRBV5-1 and TRBJ2-7; 14 nucleotides agree with TRBD2. Germline CDR1 and CDR2: SGHRS and YFSETQ. V trimming: 4 bases; J trimming: 5 bases; junction bases outside the gene matches: 8. The CDR3 consists of 16 residues. CDR3 loop: CASSLEGGLAGDEQYF. The CDR3, as DNA: TGCGCCAGCAGCCTGGAGGGGGGACTAGCGGGAGACGAGCAGTACTTC.

This clone showed up just once. The chain links TRBV5-1 to TRBJ2-7; D unresolved. V dropped 1 base and J dropped 2 bases, with 10 bases sitting between them. CDR1 is SGHRS, CDR2 YFSETQ, per germline. CDR3 length: 14 amino acids. This CDR3 is CASSLKDTTYEQYF. The CDR3 region has the DNA TGCGCCAGCAGCTTGAAAGACACAACCTACGAGCAGTACTTC. Variable domain in full (rest from reference TRBV5-1 and TRBJ2-7): KAGVTQTPRYLIKTRGQQVTLSCSPISGHRSVSWYQQTPGQGLQFLFEYFSETQRNKGNFPGRFSGRQFSNSRSEMNVSTLELGDSALYLCASSLKDTTYEQYFGPGTRLTVT.

The chain links TRBV7-2 to TRBJ1-2; no definite D call. V gave up 5 bases and J gave up 3 bases, with 19 bases separating them. Germline V gives CDR1 SGHTA, CDR2 FQGNSA. CDR3 length: 16 residues. The CDR3: CASSPGVGVGDYGYTF. CDR3 in DNA: TGTGCCAGCAGCCCGGGTGTAGGCGTCGGGGACTATGGCTACACCTTC.

This rearrangement joins TRBV7-3 to TRBJ2-5, with TRBD1 as a possible D gene (5 bases). Germline-derived CDR1 and CDR2 are SGHTA and FQGTGA. Trimming left V 5 bases short and J 4 bases short, with 14 bases between. The CDR3 is 14 amino acids. CDR3 DNA sequence: TGTGCCAGCAGCGTAGGTGCAGGGCCAGAGACCCAGTACTTC. It is translated as CASSVGAGPETQYF. The variable domain in full, with the rest retrieved from reference TRBV7-3 and TRBJ2-5, is GAGVSQTPSNKVTEKGKYVELRCDPISGHTALYWYRQSLGQGPEFLIYFQGTGAADDSGLPNDRFFAVRPEGSVSTLKIQRTERGDSAVYLCASSVGAGPETQYFGPGTRLLVL.

In regard to this clone: Sequence at one end of the junction differs from germline and may be a read error. The rearrangement links TRBV7-7 to TRBJ2-5, with 11 bases identical to TRBD2. Germline CDR1 and CDR2: SSHAT and FNYEAQ (reference sequence). The CDR3 is made up of 14 amino acids. In DNA, the CDR3 is TGTGCTAGCAGCCCTGGGACTAGCGGCGAGACCCAGTACTTC. Protein: CASSPGTSGETQYF.

This clone was observed once. This chain links TRBV5-1 with TRBJ2-6; TRBD1 agrees at 10 bases. The CDR3 consists of 15 residues. CDR1 is SGHRS, CDR2 YFSETQ, per germline. Trimming cost V 8 bases and J 2 bases; bases outside gene matches: 4. The CDR3 loop is CARTTGGTGANVLTF. The CDR3 DNA is TGCGCCAGGACGACAGGGGGCACTGGGGCCAACGTCCTGACTTTC.

This clone was counted between two and nine times. The junction does not match germline at one end; this may be a read error. The rearrangement uses TRBV7-2 and TRBJ1-5; 8 nucleotides align to TRBD1. Germline-derived CDR1 and CDR2 are SGHTA and FQGNSA. The CDR3 has 14 residues. The CDR3, as DNA: TGTGCCAGCAGCCCCGGACAGGGTGATCAGCCCCGGCATTTT. Translated: CASSPGQGDQPRHF. Together with reference TRBV7-2 and TRBJ1-5, the CDR3 gives the full variable domain: GAGVSQSPSNKVTEKGKDVELRCDPISGHTALYWYRQSLGQGLEFLIYFQGNSAPDKSGLPSDRFSAERTGGSVSTLTIQRTQQEDSAVYLCASSPGQGDQPRHFGDGTRLSIL.

The chain combines TRBV7-3 with TRBJ2-2; possibly TRBD1 for D (6 bases). Germline V gene sequence: CDR1 SGHTA, CDR2 FQGTGA. This CDR3 spans 14 amino acids. V shed 5 bases and J shed 4 bases, with 11 bases lying between them. The chain's CDR3 is CASSLGTPTGELFF. The CDR3 bases are TGTGCCAGCAGCCTCGGGACACCCACCGGGGAGCTGTTTTTT.